This T cell receptor beta chain was profiled in a study of T cells after somatic rescue of genetic block. Measured with immunoSEQ multiplex PCR; TCRdb has only the in-frame clones, and not every one. The table includes about 88,000 clones, around 89% detected once. The V end lost 4 bases, the J end lost 10 bases, and 13 bases lay between the germline ends. Looked up from germline, CDR1 is MDHEN and CDR2 is SYDVKM. The CDR3 consists of 12 residues. J is TRBJ1-1 and V is TRBV28, with D possibly matching TRBD1 (5 bases). The clonotype originates from a woman between 18 and 30 years old. Source material: peripheral blood mononuclear cells (PBMCs). Here the CDR3 reads CASSYSQGGAFF. In DNA, the CDR3 is TGTGCCAGCAGTTATTCTCAGGGCGGAGCTTTCTTT.